A single T cell receptor (beta chain) is shown here with its context. Its antigen is not yet known. Per-base qualities were not stored, and no clone one base away is much larger. This sample is part of a study of somatic mutations in cytotoxic T cells in rheumatoid arthritis (dated by TCRdb to 2016 to 2017). With regard to the full study: Sorted V beta1+ cells also underwent TCRB sequencing, and some V beta antibody-stained T-cell populations were flow-sorted at nearly 100% purity on a FACSAria II or Sony SH800. The study asked whether expanded CD8+ T-cell clones in newly diagnosed, untreated rheumatoid arthritis carry somatic mutations, and used TCRB deep sequencing to characterize clonality. For 55 to 70 rheumatoid arthritis patients and roughly 22 healthy controls, TCRB deep sequencing was carried out. Patient and control groups had essentially identical median ages. What the work shows at the level of the full study, not this receptor alone: In patients, CD8+ clonality rose with age (Spearman r of about 0.51), which was not the case in healthy controls. Viral specificity could not be ruled out by absence from virus-specific databases, and the antigen targets of the expanded CD8+ clones remained unknown. Several identical CD8+ TCRB sequences were found in both blood and synovial fluid, and in about an eighth of the roughly 60 patients the largest CD8+ clone exceeded 20% of CD8+ cells. There was no significant difference in CD8+ T-cell clonality between rheumatoid arthritis patients and age-matched healthy controls. The slight TRBV07 underrepresentation in patients was not adjusted for multiple comparisons.

The roughly 20 healthy controls were blood donors whose buffy coats were used; they had a median age of approximately 59 years (range roughly 20-80), and 50% to 55% were female. On an AutoMACS, CD4+ and CD8+ cells were isolated via positive magnetic bead selection, and their purity was verified by flow cytometry. Peripheral blood mononuclear cells were isolated by Ficoll-Paque PLUS density gradient separation. Using Nucleospin Tissue or Tissue XS kits, DNA was extracted from CD4-enriched, CD8-enriched or PBMC samples, with quantification by a Qubit 2.0 fluorometer. Sequencing of TCRB CDR3 was done on genomic DNA with the immunoSEQ assay. Processing in the source paper ran as follows. Analyses were restricted to productive TCRB rearrangements. Clonality was calculated as a Shannon entropy-based productive clonality index, and a clone was defined by a unique TCRB CDR3 sequence. To calculate repertoire overlap between two samples, the template counts of each clone were considered relative to each sample's total templates. V-gene usage from TCRB sequencing and V-gene usage measured by flow cytometry were correlated (Spearman r of about 0.61). What TCRdb holds here is the immuneACCESS table cut down to in-frame rearrangements. Part of the clones is not present; checked against another copy, under half of the missing clones reflect an unresolved V gene, and the others are unexplained. The V and J calls and clone size are taken from that table; D and trimming were inferred from the DNA. Present in this sample are 12,000 or so clones, 80% of which were seen just once. The top ten clones comprise more than 13% of the sample.

Including the terminal cysteine and phenylalanine, the CDR3 comprises 16 residues. CDR3 DNA only is kept here, 48 bases in frame from base 1. Trimming costs V 1 base and J 0 bases, and their ends lie 13 bases apart. CDR1 and CDR2 are drawn from the germline V gene: SGDLS, YYNGEE. The sequencing input was CD8+ T cells sorted from blood. The rearranged segments are TRBV9 and TRBJ1-1; possibly the D gene is TRBD1, per 5 matching bases. The TCR sequence derives from a man in his fifties or sixties in good health. Here the CDR3 is given as CASSVRPAQVNTEAFF. The nucleotide sequence reads as follows: TGTGCCAGCAGCGTACGTCCGGCACAGGTGAACACTGAAGCTTTCTTT.